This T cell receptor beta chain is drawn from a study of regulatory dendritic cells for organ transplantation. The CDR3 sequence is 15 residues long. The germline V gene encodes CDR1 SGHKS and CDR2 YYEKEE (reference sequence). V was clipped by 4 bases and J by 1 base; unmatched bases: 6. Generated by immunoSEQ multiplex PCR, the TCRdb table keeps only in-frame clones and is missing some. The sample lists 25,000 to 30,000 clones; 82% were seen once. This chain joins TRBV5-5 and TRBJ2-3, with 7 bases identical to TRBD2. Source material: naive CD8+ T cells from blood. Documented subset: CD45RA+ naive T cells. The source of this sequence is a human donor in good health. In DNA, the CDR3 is TGTGCCAGCAGCGGGGACTACCTTGGCACAGATACGCAGTATTTT. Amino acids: CASSGDYLGTDTQYF.